This T cell receptor beta chain was captured by sequencing in a study of T cell clonality in common variable immunodeficiency. The study's findings and limits: CVID patient heterogeneity limited repertoire-clinical complication correlations. CVID subjects shared fewer TCRbeta clones than healthy controls did.

V lost 2 bases, J lost 9 bases, and 18 bases lay in between. This CDR3 spans 15 amino acids. The germline V gene encodes CDR1 SGHDT and CDR2 YYEEEE. This table comes from immunoSEQ multiplex PCR, and its TCRdb copy is limited to in-frame clones, with some not included. Observed in the sample are approximately 52,000 clones, none of them singletons. Caucasian heritage predominated among both patients and controls. Heparinized whole blood, about 5 to 8.5 ml, came from each donor. This clone was seen at least ten times. Its antigen is undetermined. The read comes to an end 3 residues before the CDR3 does, leaving the germline J gene to fill in the end.

What was sequenced was peripheral blood mononuclear cells. The rearrangement links TRBV5-6 to TRBJ2-1; tentative D call: TRBD2 (5 bases). This clonotype was obtained from a person between 18 and 75 years old in good health. The CDR3 bases that were read are TGTGCCAGCAGCTTTAGCGTGGTCCCCTCGAGTGAG. Protein: CASSFSVVPSSE. In full, the CDR3 reads CASSFSVVPSSEQFF.